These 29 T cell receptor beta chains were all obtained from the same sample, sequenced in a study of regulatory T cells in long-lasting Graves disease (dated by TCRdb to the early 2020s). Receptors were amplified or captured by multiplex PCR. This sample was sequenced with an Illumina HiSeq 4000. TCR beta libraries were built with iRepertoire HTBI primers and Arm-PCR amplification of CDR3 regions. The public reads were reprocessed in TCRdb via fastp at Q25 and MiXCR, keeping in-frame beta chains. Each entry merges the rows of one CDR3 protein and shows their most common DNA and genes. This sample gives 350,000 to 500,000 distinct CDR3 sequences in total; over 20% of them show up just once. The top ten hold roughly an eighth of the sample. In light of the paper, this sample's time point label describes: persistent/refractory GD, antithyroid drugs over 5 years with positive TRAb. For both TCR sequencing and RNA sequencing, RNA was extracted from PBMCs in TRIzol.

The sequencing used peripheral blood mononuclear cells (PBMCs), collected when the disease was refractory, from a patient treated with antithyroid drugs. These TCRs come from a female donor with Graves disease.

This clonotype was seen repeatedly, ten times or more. CDR3 loop: CASSPENIQYF. The CDR3 DNA reads TGTGCCAGCTCACCCGAGAACATTCAGTACTTC. This sequence joins TRBV18 and TRBJ2-4; D not resolved. The V gene lost 3 bases and the J gene lost 7 bases, with 4 bases spanning the gap. The germline V gene has CDR1 KGHSH and CDR2 LQKENI. The CDR3 length is 11 residues.

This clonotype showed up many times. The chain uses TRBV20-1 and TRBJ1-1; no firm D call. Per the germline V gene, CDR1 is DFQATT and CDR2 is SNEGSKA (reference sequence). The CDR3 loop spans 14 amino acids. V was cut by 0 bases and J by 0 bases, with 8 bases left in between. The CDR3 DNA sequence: TGCAGTGCTAGAGACGGGCAGATGAACACTGAAGCTTTCTTT. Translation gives CSARDGQMNTEAFF.

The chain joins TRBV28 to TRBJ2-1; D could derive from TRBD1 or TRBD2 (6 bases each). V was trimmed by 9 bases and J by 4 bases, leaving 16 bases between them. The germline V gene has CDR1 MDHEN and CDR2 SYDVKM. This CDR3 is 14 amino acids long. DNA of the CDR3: TGTGCCAGTTCGGGAGACAGGCTATACAATGAGCAGTTCTTC. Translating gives CASSGDRLYNEQFF.

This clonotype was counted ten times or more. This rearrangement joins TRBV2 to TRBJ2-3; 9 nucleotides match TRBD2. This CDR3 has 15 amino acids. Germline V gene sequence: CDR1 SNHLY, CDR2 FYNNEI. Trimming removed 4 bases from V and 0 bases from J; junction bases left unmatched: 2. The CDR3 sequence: CASSGTSVSTDTQYF. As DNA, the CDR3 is TGTGCCAGCAGTGGGACTAGCGTGAGCACAGATACGCAGTATTTT. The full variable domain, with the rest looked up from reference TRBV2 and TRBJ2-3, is EPEVTQTPSHQVTQMGQEVILRCVPISNHLYFYWYRQILGQKVEFLVSFYNNEISEKSEIFDDQFSVERPDGSNFTLKIRSTKLEDSAMYFCASSGTSVSTDTQYFGPGTRLTVL.

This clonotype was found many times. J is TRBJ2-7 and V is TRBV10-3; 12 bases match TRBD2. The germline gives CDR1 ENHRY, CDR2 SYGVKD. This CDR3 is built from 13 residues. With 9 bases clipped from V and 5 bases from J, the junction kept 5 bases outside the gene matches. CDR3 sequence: CAIGRLAGDEQYF. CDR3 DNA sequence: TGTGCCATTGGGAGACTAGCGGGAGACGAGCAGTACTTC.

The CDR3 region has the DNA TGCAGCGTTGACACAGGGCGCACCGGGGAGCTGTTTTTT. Protein product: CSVDTGRTGELFF. J is TRBJ2-2 and V is TRBV29-1; a possible D gene is TRBD1 (6 bases). The CDR3 runs 13 residues. Looked up from germline, CDR1 is SQVTM and CDR2 is ANQGSEA. V was cut by 3 bases and J by 4 bases, with 9 bases left in between.

CDR3 in amino acids: CASSISGTGDYGYTF. CDR3 coding DNA: TGTGCCAGTAGTATTTCCGGGACAGGAGACTATGGCTACACCTTC. This rearrangement joins TRBV19 to TRBJ1-2, with TRBD1 identical over 8 bases. This CDR3 is 15 amino acids long. V lost 3 bases, J lost 3 bases, and 6 bases stayed unmatched. Germline values: CDR1 LNHDA, CDR2 SQIVND (reference sequence).

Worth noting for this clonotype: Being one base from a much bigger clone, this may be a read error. CDR3 nucleotides: TGTGCCAGCAGGAGGGAGGGCTACACCTTC. Protein: CASRREGYTF. The rearrangement joins TRBV28 to TRBJ1-2, with unresolved D. The CDR3 runs 10 residues. V was pared by 6 bases and J by 8 bases, with 7 bases between. Germline assignment: CDR1 MDHEN and CDR2 SYDVKM.

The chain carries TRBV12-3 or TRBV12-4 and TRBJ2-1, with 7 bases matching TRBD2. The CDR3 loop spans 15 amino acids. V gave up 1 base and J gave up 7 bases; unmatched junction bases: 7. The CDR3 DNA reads TGTGCCAGCAGTTTAGGGGAAGGCGGGGGTAATGAGCAGTTCTTC. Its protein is CASSLGEGGGNEQFF.

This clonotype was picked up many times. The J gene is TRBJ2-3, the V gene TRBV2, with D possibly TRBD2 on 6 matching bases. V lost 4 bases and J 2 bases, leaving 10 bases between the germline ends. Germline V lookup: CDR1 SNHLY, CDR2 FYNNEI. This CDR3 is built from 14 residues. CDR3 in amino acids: CASSVASATDTQYF. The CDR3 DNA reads TGTGCCAGCAGTGTTGCTAGCGCCACAGATACGCAGTATTTT. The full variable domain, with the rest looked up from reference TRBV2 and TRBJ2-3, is EPEVTQTPSHQVTQMGQEVILRCVPISNHLYFYWYRQILGQKVEFLVSFYNNEISEKSEIFDDQFSVERPDGSNFTLKIRSTKLEDSAMYFCASSVASATDTQYFGPGTRLTVL.

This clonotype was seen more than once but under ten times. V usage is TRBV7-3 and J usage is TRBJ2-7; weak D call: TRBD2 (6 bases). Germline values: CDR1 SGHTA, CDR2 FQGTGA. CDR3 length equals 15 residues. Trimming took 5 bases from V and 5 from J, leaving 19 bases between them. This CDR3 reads CASSPEQTGGDEQYF. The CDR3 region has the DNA TGTGCCAGCAGCCCTGAGCAGACTGGAGGGGACGAGCAGTACTTC. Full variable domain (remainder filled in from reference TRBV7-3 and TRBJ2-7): GAGVSQTPSNKVTEKGKYVELRCDPISGHTALYWYRQSLGQGPEFLIYFQGTGAADDSGLPNDRFFAVRPEGSVSTLKIQRTERGDSAVYLCASSPEQTGGDEQYFGPGTRLTVT.

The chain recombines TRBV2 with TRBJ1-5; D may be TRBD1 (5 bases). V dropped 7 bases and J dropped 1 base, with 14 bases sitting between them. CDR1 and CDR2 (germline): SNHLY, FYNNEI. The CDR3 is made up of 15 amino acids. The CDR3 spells CASTVDGGSNQPQHF. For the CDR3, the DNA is TGTGCCAGCACCGTAGATGGGGGAAGCAATCAGCCCCAGCATTTT.

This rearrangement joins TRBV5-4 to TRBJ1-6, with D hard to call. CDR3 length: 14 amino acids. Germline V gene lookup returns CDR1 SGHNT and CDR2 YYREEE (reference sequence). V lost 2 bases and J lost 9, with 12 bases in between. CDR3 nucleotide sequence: TGTGCCAGCAGCTTAGCCGGGGAGGGTTCACCCCTCCACTTT. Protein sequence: CASSLAGEGSPLHF. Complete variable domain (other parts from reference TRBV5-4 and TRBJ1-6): ETGVTQSPTHLIKTRGQQVTLRCSSQSGHNTVSWYQQALGQGPQFIFQYYREEENGRGNFPPRFSGLQFPNYSSELNVNALELDDSALYLCASSLAGEGSPLHFGNGTRLTVT.

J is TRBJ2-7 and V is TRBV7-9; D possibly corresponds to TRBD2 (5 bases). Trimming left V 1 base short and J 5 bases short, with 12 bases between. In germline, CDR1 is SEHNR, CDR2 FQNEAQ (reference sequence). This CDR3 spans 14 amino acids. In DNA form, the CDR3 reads TGTGCCAGCAGCTTAGACGGGATTGATCACGAGCAGTACTTC. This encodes CASSLDGIDHEQYF.

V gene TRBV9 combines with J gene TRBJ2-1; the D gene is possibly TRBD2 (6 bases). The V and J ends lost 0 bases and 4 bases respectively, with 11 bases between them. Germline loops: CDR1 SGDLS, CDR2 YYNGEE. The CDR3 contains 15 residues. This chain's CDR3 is CASSVAIAEYNEQFF. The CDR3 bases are TGTGCCAGCAGCGTAGCAATAGCGGAATACAATGAGCAGTTCTTC.

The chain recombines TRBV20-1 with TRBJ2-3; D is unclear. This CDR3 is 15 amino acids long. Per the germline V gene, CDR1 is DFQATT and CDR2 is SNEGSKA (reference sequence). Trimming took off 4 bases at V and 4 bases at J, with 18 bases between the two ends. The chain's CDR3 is CSATYHLIDADTQYF. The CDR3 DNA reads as TGCAGTGCTACCTACCACCTTATTGACGCAGATACGCAGTATTTT.

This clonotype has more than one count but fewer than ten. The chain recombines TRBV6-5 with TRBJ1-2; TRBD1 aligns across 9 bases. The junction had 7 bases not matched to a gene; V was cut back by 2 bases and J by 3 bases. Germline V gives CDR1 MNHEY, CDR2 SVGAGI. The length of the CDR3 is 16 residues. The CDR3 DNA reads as TGTGCCAGCAGTTACCAATCGACAGGGGGGCACTATGGCTACACCTTC. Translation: CASSYQSTGGHYGYTF.

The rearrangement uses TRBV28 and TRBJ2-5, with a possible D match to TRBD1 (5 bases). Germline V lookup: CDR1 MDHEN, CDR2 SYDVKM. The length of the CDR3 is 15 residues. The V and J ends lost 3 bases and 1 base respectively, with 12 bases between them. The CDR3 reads CASSLVGRGQETQYF. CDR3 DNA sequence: TGTGCCAGCAGTTTGGTTGGAAGGGGCCAAGAGACCCAGTACTTC.

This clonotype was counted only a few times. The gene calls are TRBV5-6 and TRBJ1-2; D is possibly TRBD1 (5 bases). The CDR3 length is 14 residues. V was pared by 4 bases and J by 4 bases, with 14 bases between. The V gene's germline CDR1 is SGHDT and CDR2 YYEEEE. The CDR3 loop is CASSPAREGYGYTF. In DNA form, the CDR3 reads TGTGCCAGCAGCCCCGCCAGGGAGGGCTATGGCTACACCTTC.

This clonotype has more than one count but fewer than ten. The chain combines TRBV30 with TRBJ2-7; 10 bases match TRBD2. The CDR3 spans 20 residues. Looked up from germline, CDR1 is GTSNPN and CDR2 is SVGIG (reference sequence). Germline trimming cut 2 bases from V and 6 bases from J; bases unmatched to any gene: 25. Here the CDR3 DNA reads TGTGCCTGGAGTACCAAGACAGTAGGGATTCCTAGCGGGAGTTCCGGCGAGCAGTACTTC. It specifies CAWSTKTVGIPSGSSGEQYF.

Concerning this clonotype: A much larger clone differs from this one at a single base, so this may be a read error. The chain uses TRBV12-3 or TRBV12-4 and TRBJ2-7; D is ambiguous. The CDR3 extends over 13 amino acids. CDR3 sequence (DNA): TGTGCCAGCAAGGGCGGCAGCTCCTGCGAGCAGTACTTC. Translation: CASKGGSSCEQYF.

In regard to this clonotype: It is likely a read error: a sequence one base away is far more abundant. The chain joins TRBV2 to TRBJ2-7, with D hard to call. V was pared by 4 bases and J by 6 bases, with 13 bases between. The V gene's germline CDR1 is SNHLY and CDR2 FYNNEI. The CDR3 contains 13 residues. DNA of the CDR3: TGTGCCAGCAGTGTACAGCCAGGCGGCGAGCAGTACTTC. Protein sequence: CASSVQPGGEQYF.

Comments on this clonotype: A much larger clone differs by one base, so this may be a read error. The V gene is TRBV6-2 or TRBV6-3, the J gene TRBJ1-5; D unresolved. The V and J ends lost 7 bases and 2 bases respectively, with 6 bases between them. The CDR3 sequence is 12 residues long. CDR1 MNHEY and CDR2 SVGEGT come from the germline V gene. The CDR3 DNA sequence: TGTGCCAGCACTGAGGGCAATCAGCCCCAGCATTTT. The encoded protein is CASTEGNQPQHF.

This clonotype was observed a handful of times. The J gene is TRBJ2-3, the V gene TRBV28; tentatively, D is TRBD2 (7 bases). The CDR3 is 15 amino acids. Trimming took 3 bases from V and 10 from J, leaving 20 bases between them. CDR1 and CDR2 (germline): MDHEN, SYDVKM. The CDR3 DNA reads TGTGCCAGCAGTTTGCCGGGGGGCGTAAAATTAGCGCAGTATTTT. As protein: CASSLPGGVKLAQYF.

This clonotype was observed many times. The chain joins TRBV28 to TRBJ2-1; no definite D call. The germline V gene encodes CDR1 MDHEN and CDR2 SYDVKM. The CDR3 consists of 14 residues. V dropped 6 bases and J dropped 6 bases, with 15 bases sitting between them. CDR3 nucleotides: TGTGCCAGCAGCGATTCCAGCCCTCGCAATGAGCAGTTCTTC. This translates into CASSDSSPRNEQFF. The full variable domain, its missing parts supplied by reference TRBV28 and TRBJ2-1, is DVKVTQSSRYLVKRTGEKVFLECVQDMDHENMFWYRQDPGLGLRLIYFSYDVKMKEKGDIPEGYSVSREKKERFSLILESASTNQTSMYLCASSDSSPRNEQFFGPGTRLTVL.

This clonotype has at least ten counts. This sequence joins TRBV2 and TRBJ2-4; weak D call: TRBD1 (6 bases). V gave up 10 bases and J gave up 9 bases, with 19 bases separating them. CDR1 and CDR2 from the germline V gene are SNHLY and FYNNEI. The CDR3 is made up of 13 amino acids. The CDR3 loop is CATADSKKVIQYF. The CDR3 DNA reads TGTGCCACCGCGGACAGTAAAAAGGTCATTCAGTACTTC.

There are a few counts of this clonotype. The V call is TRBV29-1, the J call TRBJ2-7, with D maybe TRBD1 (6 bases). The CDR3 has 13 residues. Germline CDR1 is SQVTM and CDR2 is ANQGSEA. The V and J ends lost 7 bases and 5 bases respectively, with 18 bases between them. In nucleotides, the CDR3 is TGCAGCGCTATACAGGGTCCTGCACACGAGCAGTACTTC. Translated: CSAIQGPAHEQYF.

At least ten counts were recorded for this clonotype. CDR3 amino acids: CASSPRGGGNTEAFF. The CDR3 nucleotides are TGTGCCAGCTCACCACGAGGCGGGGGGAACACTGAAGCTTTCTTT. The gene calls are TRBV18 and TRBJ1-1; weak D call: TRBD1 (5 bases). Germline CDR1 KGHSH, CDR2 LQKENI. The CDR3 is made up of 15 amino acids. Trimming cost V 1 base and J 1 base, with 10 bases left between them.

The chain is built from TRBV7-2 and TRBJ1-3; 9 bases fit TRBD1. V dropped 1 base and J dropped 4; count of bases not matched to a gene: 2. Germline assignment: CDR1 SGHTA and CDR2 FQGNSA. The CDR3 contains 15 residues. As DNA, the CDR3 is TGTGCCAGCAGCTTAGACAGGGGGCACGGAAACACCATATATTTT. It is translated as CASSLDRGHGNTIYF.